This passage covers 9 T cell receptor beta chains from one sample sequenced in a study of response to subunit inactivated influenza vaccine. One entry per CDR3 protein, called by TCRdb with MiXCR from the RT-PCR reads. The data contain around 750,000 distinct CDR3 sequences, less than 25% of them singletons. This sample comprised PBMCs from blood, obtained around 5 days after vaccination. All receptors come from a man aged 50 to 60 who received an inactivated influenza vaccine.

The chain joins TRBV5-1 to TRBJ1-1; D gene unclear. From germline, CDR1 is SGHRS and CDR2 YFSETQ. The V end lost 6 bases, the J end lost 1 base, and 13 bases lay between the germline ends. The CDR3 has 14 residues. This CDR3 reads CASKPDAWNTEAFF. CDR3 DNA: TGCGCCAGCAAACCAGACGCCTGGAACACTGAAGCTTTCTTT.

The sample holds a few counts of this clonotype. CDR3 sequence reads: CASSSRSGGENEQYF. For the CDR3, the DNA is TGTGCCAGCAGCTCCCGTTCCGGGGGAGAAAACGAGCAGTACTTC. The chain uses TRBV7-9 and TRBJ2-7; a possible D gene is TRBD2 (6 bases). Germline V CDR1 and CDR2: SEHNR, FQNEAQ (reference sequence). The CDR3 runs 15 residues. V lost 4 bases, J lost 5 bases, and 18 bases lay in between.

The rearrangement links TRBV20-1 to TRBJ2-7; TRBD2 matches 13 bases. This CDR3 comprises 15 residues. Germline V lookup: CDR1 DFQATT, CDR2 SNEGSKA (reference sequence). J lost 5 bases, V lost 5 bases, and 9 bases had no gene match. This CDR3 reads CSAGKTSGRLDEQYF. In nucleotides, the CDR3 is TGCAGTGCTGGGAAGACTAGCGGGAGGCTCGACGAGCAGTACTTC.

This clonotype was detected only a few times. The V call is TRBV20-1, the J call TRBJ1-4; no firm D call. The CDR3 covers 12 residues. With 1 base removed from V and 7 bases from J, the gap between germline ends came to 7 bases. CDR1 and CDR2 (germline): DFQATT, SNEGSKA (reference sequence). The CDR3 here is CSARGPSEKLFF. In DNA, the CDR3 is TGCAGTGCTAGAGGACCCTCTGAAAAACTGTTTTTT.

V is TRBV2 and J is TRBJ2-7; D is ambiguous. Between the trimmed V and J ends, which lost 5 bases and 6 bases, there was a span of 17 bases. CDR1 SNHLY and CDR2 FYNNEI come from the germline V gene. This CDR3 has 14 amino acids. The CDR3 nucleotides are TGTGCCAGCAGTATGACACGGAATGGGCTCGAGCAGTACTTC. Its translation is CASSMTRNGLEQYF.

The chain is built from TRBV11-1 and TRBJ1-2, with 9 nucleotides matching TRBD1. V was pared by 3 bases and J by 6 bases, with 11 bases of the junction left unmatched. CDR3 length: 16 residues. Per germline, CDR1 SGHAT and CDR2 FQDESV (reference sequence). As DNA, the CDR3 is TGTGCCAGCAGCTTTGTTTCGGGACAGGGCACTCATGGCTACACCTTC. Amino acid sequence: CASSFVSGQGTHGYTF.

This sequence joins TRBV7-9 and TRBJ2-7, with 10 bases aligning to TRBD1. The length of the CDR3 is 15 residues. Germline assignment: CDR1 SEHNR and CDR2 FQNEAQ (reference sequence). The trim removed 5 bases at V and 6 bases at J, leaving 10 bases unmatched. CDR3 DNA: TGTGCCAGCAGCCAACACGGGACAGGGGCCTTCGAGCAGTACTTC. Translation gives CASSQHGTGAFEQYF.

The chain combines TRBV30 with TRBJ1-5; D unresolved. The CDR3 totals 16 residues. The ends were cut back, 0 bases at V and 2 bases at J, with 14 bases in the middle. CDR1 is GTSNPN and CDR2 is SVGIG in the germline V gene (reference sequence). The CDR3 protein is CAWSVDLRPGNQPQHF. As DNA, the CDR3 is TGTGCCTGGAGTGTTGACCTAAGGCCTGGCAATCAGCCCCAGCATTTT.

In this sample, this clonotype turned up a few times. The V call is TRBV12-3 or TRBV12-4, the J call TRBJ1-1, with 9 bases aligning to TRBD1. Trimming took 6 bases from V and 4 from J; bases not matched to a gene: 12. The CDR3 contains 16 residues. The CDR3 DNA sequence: TGTGCCAGCAGCAGACTCTCGGGACAGGGAGGCACTGAAGCTTTCTTT. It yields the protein CASSRLSGQGGTEAFF.